The 17 T cell receptor beta chains in this list originate from one sample, sequenced in a study of T cell repertoires in aging, cancer and after chemotherapy (dated by TCRdb to about 2019). Instead of sorted cells or RNA, genomic DNA extracted from peripheral blood served as the source for amplifying TCR beta rearrangements. Sequenced using an Illumina MiSeq. Using a mixed TRB-A/B primer pool, multiplex touch-down PCR amplified rearranged TRB sequences covering the V, D and J segments. TCRdb cleaned the public reads at Q25 with fastp, built clones with MiXCR and kept in-frame beta chains. Rows are unified per CDR3 protein, each entry keeping the most common DNA and genes. The sample yields around 4,000 distinct CDR3 sequences; roughly 29% were counted once. Of the sample, about 49% is held by the ten largest clones. The sample was blood. These receptors were taken from a human donor in good health.

This clonotype was recorded a few times. CDR3 protein: CATSDSGLAGGTTDTQYF. The CDR3 DNA is TGTGCCACCAGTGATTCGGGACTAGCGGGAGGAACCACAGATACGCAGTATTTT. The V call is TRBV24-1, the J call TRBJ2-3; 15 bases align to TRBD2. V shed 2 bases, J shed 2 bases, and the junction held 4 bases outside the gene matches. In germline, CDR1 is KGHDR, CDR2 SFDVKD. The CDR3 has 18 amino acids.

With regard to this clonotype: One base away lies a much larger clone, so this may be a sequencing read error. This rearrangement joins TRBV6-5 to TRBJ2-2, with D tentatively TRBD1 (5 bases). In germline, CDR1 is MNHEY, CDR2 SVGAGI. Trimming shortened V by 8 bases and J by 2 bases, and 21 bases separated the two germline ends. This CDR3 has 17 residues. The CDR3 loop is CASSQATPGQNTGELFF. The CDR3, as DNA: TGTGCCAGCTCACAAGCTACCCCAGGACAAAACACCGGGGAGCTGTTTTTT.

This clonotype was picked up a small number of times. V is TRBV13 and J is TRBJ1-2, with D maybe TRBD1 (5 bases). From germline, CDR1 is PRHDT and CDR2 FYEKMQ (reference sequence). With 4 bases removed from V and 4 bases from J, the gap between germline ends came to 19 bases. The CDR3 contains 16 residues. This CDR3 reads CASSSTGTELTYGYTF. In DNA form, the CDR3 reads TGTGCCAGCAGCTCCACCGGGACCGAGCTAACCTATGGCTACACCTTC.

A note on this clonotype: This may stem from a read error, because a much larger clone lies one nucleotide away. The genes are TRBV6-1 and TRBJ2-7; D may be TRBD2 (5 bases). The length of the CDR3 is 12 residues. The V and J ends lost 6 bases and 6 bases respectively, with 12 bases between them. Looked up from germline, CDR1 is MNHNS and CDR2 is SASEGT. The CDR3 sequence is CASRNGELEQYF. The CDR3 DNA sequence: TGTGCCAGCAGGAACGGGGAGCTCGAGCAGTACTTC.

This clonotype is medium-sized. The CDR3 reads CASSPGTWNTGELFF. CDR3 nucleotides: TGTGCCTCATCGCCTGGGACCTGGAACACCGGGGAGCTGTTTTTT. The V call is TRBV6-1, the J call TRBJ2-2; D tentatively fits TRBD1 or TRBD2 (5 bases each). Germline-derived CDR1 and CDR2 are MNHNS and SASEGT. The CDR3 loop spans 15 amino acids. Trimming took 11 bases from V and 1 from J, leaving 17 bases between them.

This clonotype is labeled as medium-sized. The chain couples TRBV5-4 to TRBJ1-2; possible D gene TRBD1, 5 bases. V was cut by 2 bases and J by 2 bases, with 13 bases left in between. Germline V gene sequence: CDR1 SGHNT, CDR2 YYREEE (reference sequence). The CDR3 is made up of 15 amino acids. Here the CDR3 DNA reads TGTGCCAGCAGCTTTAGGGGACGGGGAAACTATGGCTACACCTTC. Its protein product is CASSFRGRGNYGYTF.

This clonotype appeared a few times. The chain joins TRBV6-1 to TRBJ1-5; D may be TRBD1 (6 bases). The CDR3 consists of 16 residues. Germline CDR1 MNHNS, CDR2 SASEGT. V was cut by 3 bases and J by 7 bases, with 19 bases left in between. CDR3: CASSEAVGGGLQPQHF. CDR3 coding DNA: TGTGCCAGCAGTGAGGCGGTCGGAGGGGGGCTCCAGCCCCAGCATTTT.

The chain couples TRBV14 to TRBJ1-6; D is unclear. The CDR3 has 14 amino acids. Trimming took off 2 bases at V and 7 bases at J, with 9 bases between the two ends. Germline loops: CDR1 SGHDN, CDR2 FVKESK. CDR3 residues: CASSQRSSNSPLHF. The CDR3 nucleotides are TGTGCCAGCAGCCAAAGGTCCTCCAATTCACCCCTCCACTTT.

This chain links TRBV14 with TRBJ2-1, with 9 nucleotides matching TRBD1. The junction had 8 bases not matched to a gene; V was cut back by 3 bases and J by 5 bases. Germline CDR1 and CDR2: SGHDN and FVKESK. The CDR3 is 16 residues long. The CDR3 reads CASSQLPGQGDNEQFF. CDR3 nucleotides: TGTGCCAGCAGCCAGCTTCCGGGACAGGGAGACAATGAGCAGTTCTTC.

This chain connects TRBV7-2 to TRBJ1-5; 9 bases agree with TRBD1. This CDR3 spans 15 amino acids. The V gene's germline CDR1 is SGHTA and CDR2 FQGNSA. V dropped 5 bases and J dropped 5; count of bases not matched to a gene: 7. In nucleotides, the CDR3 is TGTGCCAGCAGCCCCGGGACAGGGCTCTATCAGCCCCAGCATTTT. This codes for CASSPGTGLYQPQHF.

This clonotype has a single count. This may arise from a read error, as a much more abundant clone is one base away. J is TRBJ1-4 and V is TRBV30; a possible D gene is TRBD1 (5 bases). From germline, CDR1 is GTSNPN and CDR2 SVGIG (reference sequence). CDR3 length equals 10 residues. The CDR3 sequence is CAWGGQKPFF. The CDR3, as DNA: TGTGCCTGGGGTGGACAAAAACCGTTTTTT.

This sequence joins TRBV12-3 or TRBV12-4 and TRBJ2-7; TRBD1 matches 8 bases. CDR3 length: 16 residues. Trimming at V came to 1 base and at J to 3 bases, leaving 8 bases not matched to a gene. CDR3 DNA: TGTGCCAGCAGTTTAGGACAGGGGAGAAGTAACTACGAGCAGTACTTC. This translates into CASSLGQGRSNYEQYF.

This clonotype is medium-sized within its sample. J is TRBJ2-5 and V is TRBV18, with D perhaps TRBD2 (5 bases). The V gene's germline CDR1 is KGHSH and CDR2 LQKENI. This CDR3 is built from 16 residues. Trimming shortened V by 0 bases and J by 4 bases, and 15 bases separated the two germline ends. Written as DNA, the CDR3 is TGTGCCAGCTCACCACCGTTTACCGGGGTAGGAGAGACCCAGTACTTC. Protein: CASSPPFTGVGETQYF.

By frequency in the sample, this clonotype is medium-sized. The chain joins TRBV15 to TRBJ2-2; 7 positions match TRBD1. With V trimmed by 4 bases and J by 7 bases, 9 bases remained unmatched. The germline gives CDR1 LNHNV, CDR2 YYDKDF (reference sequence). The CDR3 covers 15 residues. The CDR3 is CATSIPDRVGGELFF. CDR3 DNA sequence: TGTGCCACCAGCATCCCAGACAGGGTTGGCGGGGAGCTGTTTTTT.

The genes are TRBV7-2 and TRBJ1-2, with TRBD1 matching over 9 bases. The CDR3 loop spans 14 amino acids. V lost 5 bases, J lost 12 bases, and 13 bases stayed unmatched. The germline V gene has CDR1 SGHTA and CDR2 FQGNSA. CDR3 bases: TGTGCCAGCAGCCCCAATCGACAGGGGGTCGTGAACACCTTC. It specifies CASSPNRQGVVNTF.

This clonotype qualifies as medium-sized (0.01 to 0.1%). V gene TRBV27 combines with J gene TRBJ2-2, with 10 nucleotides matching TRBD1. This CDR3 has 17 residues. Losses at the gene ends were 4 bases for V and 4 bases for J; bases not matched to a gene: 9. In germline, CDR1 is MNHEY, CDR2 SMNVEV (reference sequence). CDR3 coding DNA: TGTGCCAGCAGTTCCGGGACAGGGGCCGGGGGCACCGGGGAGCTGTTTTTT. This sequence encodes CASSSGTGAGGTGELFF.

This clonotype has just a few counts. The rearrangement joins TRBV28 to TRBJ1-2; TRBD1 agrees at 9 bases. Germline trimming cut 6 bases from V and 8 bases from J; bases unmatched to any gene: 7. Germline CDR1 is MDHEN and CDR2 is SYDVKM. This CDR3 contains 13 residues. Here the CDR3 reads CASRPGQGRGYTF. The CDR3 coding sequence is TGTGCCAGCAGACCCGGACAGGGGCGAGGCTACACCTTC.